This T cell receptor (beta chain) was documented in a study of OX40 agonist ivuxolimab in advanced cancers. At the level of the study: Prior anti-PD-1, anti-PD-L1 or anti-CTLA-4 therapy did not bar entry, and 30% to 40% had some.

A note on this clone: The antigen remains unidentified.

Germline V gives CDR1 SNHLY, CDR2 FYNNEI. The CDR3 contains 15 residues. J gave up 2 bases and V 2 bases, and 4 bases lay outside the gene matches. Findings and caveats of the study: In general, CD8+ T cells held more expanded clones than CD4+ did, on average.

Generated by immunoSEQ multiplex PCR, the TCRdb table keeps only in-frame clones and is missing some. The data show over 50,000 clones, with 65% to 85% seen just once and roughly 3.9% held by the top ten. Material: CD4+ or CD8+ T cells sorted from blood, obtained in a trial of the OX40 agonist ivuxolimab. The sequence was obtained from an adult with an advanced solid tumor such as melanoma, head and neck, liver or kidney cancer. V is TRBV2 and J is TRBJ2-3; 7 bases are a match to TRBD2. The chain's CDR3 is CASSEPGGTTDTQYF. Here the CDR3 DNA reads TGTGCCAGCAGTGAACCCGGGGGGACCACAGATACGCAGTATTTT. Complete variable domain (other parts from reference TRBV2 and TRBJ2-3): EPEVTQTPSHQVTQMGQEVILRCVPISNHLYFYWYRQILGQKVEFLVSFYNNEISEKSEIFDDQFSVERPDGSNFTLKIRSTKLEDSAMYFCASSEPGGTTDTQYFGPGTRLTVL.